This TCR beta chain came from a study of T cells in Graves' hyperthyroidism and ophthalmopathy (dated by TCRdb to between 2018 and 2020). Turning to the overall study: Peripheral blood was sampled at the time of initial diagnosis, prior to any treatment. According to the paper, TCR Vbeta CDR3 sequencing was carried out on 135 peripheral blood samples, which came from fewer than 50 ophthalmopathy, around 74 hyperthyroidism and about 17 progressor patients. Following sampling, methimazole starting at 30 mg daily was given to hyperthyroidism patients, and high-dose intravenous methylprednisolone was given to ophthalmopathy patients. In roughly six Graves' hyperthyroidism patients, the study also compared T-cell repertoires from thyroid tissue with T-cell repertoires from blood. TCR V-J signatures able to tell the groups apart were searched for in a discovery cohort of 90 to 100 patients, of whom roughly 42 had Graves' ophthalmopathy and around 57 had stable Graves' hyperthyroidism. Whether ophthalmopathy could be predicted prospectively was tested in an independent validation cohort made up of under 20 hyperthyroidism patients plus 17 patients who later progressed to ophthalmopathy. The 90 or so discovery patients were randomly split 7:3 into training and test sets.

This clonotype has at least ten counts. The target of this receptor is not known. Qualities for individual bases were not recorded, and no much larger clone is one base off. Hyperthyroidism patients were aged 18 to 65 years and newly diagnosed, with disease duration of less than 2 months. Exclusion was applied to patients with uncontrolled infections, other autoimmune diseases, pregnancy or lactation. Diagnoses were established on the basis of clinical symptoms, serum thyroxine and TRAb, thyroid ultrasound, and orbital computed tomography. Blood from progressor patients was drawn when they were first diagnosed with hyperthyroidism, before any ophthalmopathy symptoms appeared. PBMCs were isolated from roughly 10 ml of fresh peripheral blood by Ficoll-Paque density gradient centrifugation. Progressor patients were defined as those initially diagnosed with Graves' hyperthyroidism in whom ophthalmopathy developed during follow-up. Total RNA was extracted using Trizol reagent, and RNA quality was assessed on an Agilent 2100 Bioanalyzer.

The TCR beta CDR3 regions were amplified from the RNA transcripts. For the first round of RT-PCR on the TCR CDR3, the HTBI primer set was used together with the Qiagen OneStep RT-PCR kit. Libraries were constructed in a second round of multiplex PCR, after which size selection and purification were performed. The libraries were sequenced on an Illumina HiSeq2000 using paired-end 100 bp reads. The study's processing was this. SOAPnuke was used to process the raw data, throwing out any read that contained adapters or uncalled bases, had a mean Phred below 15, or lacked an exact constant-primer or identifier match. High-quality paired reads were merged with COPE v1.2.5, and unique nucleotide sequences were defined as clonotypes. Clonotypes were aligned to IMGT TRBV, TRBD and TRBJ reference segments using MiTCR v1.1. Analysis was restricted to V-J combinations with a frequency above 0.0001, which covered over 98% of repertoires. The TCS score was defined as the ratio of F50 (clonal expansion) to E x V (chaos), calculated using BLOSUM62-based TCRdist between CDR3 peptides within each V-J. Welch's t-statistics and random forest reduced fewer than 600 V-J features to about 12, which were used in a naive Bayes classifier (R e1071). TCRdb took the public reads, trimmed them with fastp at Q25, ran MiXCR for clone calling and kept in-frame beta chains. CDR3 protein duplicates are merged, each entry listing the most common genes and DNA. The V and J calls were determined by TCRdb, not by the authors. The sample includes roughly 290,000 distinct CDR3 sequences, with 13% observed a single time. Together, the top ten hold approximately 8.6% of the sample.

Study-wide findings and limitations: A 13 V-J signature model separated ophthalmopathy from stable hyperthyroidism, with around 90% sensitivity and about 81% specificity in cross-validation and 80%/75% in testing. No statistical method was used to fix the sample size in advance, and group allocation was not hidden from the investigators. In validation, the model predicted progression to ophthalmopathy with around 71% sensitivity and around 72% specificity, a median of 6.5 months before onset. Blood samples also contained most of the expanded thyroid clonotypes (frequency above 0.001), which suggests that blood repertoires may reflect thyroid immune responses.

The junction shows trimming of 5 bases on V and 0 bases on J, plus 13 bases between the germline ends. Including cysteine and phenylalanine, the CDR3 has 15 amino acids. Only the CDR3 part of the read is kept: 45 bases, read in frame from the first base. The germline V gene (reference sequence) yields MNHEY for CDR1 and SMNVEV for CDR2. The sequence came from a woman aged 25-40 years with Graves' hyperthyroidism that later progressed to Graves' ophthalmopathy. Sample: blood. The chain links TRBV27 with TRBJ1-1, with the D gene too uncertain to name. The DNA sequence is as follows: TGTGCCAGCAGTGCCCTCTTGGCCATGAACACTGAAGCTTTCTTT. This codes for CASSALLAMNTEAFF.